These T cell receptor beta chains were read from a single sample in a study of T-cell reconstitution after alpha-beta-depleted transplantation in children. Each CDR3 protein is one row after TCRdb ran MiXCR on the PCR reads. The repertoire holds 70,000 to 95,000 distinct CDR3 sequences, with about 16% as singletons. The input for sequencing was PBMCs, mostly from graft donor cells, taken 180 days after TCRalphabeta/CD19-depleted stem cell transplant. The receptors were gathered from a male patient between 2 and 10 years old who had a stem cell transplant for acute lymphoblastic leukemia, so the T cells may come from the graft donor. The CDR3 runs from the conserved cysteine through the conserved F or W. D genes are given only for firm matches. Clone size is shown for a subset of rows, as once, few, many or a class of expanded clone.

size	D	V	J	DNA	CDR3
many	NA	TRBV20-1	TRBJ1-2	TGCAGTGCTAACGACAGAAACTATGGCTACACCTTC	CSANDRNYGYTF
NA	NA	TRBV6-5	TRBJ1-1	TGTGCCAGCAGTTTCAGGGGTTCGAACACTGAAGCTTTCTTT	CASSFRGSNTEAFF
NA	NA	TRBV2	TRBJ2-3	TGTGCCAGCAGCCGGGACGCTAGCACAGATACGCAGTATTTT	CASSRDASTDTQYF
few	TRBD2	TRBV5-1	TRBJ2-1	TGCGCCAGCAGCTTGGCCATCATTAGCGGGGATGAGCAGTTCTTC	CASSLAIISGDEQFF
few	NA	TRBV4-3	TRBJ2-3	TGCGCCAGCAGCCAAGACTGGGCCACAGATACGCAGTATTTT	CASSQDWATDTQYF
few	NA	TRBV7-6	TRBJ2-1	TGTGCCAGCAGCTTAGCCCACGCGGGGTTCGATGAGCAGTTCTTC	CASSLAHAGFDEQFF
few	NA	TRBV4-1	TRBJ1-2	TGCGCCAGCAGCCAAGCAGGGGTGGACTATGGCTACACCTTC	CASSQAGVDYGYTF
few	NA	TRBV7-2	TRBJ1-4	TGTGCCAGCAGCTTAAGCAGGGCTGGTGAAAAACTGTTTTTT	CASSLSRAGEKLFF
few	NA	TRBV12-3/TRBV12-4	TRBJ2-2	TGTGCCAGCAGTTTCCAGGGCGCCGGGGAGCTGTTTTTT	CASSFQGAGELFF
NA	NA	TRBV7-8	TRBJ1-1	TGTGCCAGCAGCTTAGCGTCGACAGCACTTAAAGCTTTCTTT	CASSLASTALKAFF
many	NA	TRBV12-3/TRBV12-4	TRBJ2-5	TGTGCCAGCAGTTCTACCTTACAAGAGACCCAGTACTTC	CASSSTLQETQYF
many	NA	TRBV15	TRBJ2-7	TGTGCCACCAGCAGGGGGGGCCCCCTTTACGAGCAGTACTTC	CATSRGGPLYEQYF
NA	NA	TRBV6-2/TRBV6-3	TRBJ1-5	TGTGCCAGCAGTGAGCCGGGGAGGCCCACTCAGCCCCAGCATTTT	CASSEPGRPTQPQHF
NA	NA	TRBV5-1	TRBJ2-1	TGCGCCAGCATCGAGGGTTGGCATTCCCCAGACAATGAGCAGTTCTTC	CASIEGWHSPDNEQFF
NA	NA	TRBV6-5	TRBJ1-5	TGTGCCAGCAGTTACCGCCCCTCCGGACAGAGCAATCAGCCCCAGCATTTT	CASSYRPSGQSNQPQHF
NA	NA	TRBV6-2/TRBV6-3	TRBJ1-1	TGTGCCAGCAGTTACTCGAAGGGGCAGCCCCACTCAGGGGACACTGAAGCTTTCTTT	CASSYSKGQPHSGDTEAFF
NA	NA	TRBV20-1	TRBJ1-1	TGCAGTACAAGGGGGGGGGAAGCTTTCTTT	CSTRGGEAFF
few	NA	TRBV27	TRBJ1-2	TGTGCCAGCGGTGGGGCCTCAAATGGCTACACCTTC	CASGGASNGYTF
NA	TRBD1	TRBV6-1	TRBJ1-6	TGTGCCAGCAGGCGGACAGGGGGCGTCAATAATTCACCCCTCCACTTT	CASRRTGGVNNSPLHF
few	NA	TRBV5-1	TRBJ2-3	TGCGCCAGCAGCCCAGCCCTAGAAGGAGATACGCAGTATTTT	CASSPALEGDTQYF
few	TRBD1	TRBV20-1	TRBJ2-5	TGCAGTGCTAGAGATCGCCAGGGGGAAGAGACCCAGTACTTC	CSARDRQGEETQYF
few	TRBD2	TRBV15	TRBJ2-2	TGTGCCACCAGCAGCAGGGTAGCGGGGGGGCCCGGGGAGCTGTTTTTT	CATSSRVAGGPGELFF
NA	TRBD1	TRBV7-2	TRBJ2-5	TGTGCCAGCAGCTTAGGGGGACAGGGGAGGTGGGAGACCCAGTACTTC	CASSLGGQGRWETQYF
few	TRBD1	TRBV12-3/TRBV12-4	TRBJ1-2	TGTGCCAGCAGTTTTCGCAGGGGGGAAGGCTACACCTTC	CASSFRRGEGYTF
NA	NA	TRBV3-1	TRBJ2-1	TGTGCCAGCAGCCAAGTCGTCGGGGTTGGCGTTGAGCAGTTCTTC	CASSQVVGVGVEQFF
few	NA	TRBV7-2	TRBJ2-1	TGTGCCAGCAGCTTCCCCCGCGTTGACAGGAGCTCCTACAATGAGCAGTTCTTC	CASSFPRVDRSSYNEQFF
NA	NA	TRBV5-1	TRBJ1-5	TGCGCCAGCAGCGAAGGACAGAACAATCAGCCCCAGCATTTT	CASSEGQNNQPQHF
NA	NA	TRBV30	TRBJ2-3	TGTGCCTGGAGCCTCAGGGCAGATACGCAGTATTTT	CAWSLRADTQYF
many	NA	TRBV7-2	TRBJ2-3	TGTGCCAGCAGCAAACAGGGTAGCACAGATACGCAGTATTTT	CASSKQGSTDTQYF
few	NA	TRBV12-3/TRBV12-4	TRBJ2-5	TGTGCCAGCCGGACTGCTCAAGAGACCCAGTACTTC	CASRTAQETQYF
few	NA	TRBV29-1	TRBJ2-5	TGCAGCGTTGATCGGGACCGAGAGACCCAGTACTTC	CSVDRDRETQYF
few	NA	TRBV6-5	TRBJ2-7	TGTGCCAGCAGTCACCGGGGTTCATCCTACGAGCAGTACTTC	CASSHRGSSYEQYF
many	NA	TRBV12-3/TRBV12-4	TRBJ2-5	TGTGCCAGCAGGGAGTCGGGGACCCAGTACTTC	CASRESGTQYF
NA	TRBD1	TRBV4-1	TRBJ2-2	TGCGCCAGCAGCCTCGGGACAGGTGCGAACACCGGGGAGCTGTTTTTT	CASSLGTGANTGELFF
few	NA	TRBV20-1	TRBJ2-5	TGCAGTGCTAGAGATGGGAGGGGGGTCCAAGAGACCCAGTACTTC	CSARDGRGVQETQYF
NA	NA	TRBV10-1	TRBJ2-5	TGCGCCAGCAGTGTACGGAACCAAGAGACCCAGTACTTC	CASSVRNQETQYF
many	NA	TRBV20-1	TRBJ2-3	TGCAGTGCGGATATTCAAGCTAGCACAGATACGCAGTATTTT	CSADIQASTDTQYF
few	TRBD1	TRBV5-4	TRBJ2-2	TGTGCCAGCAGCTTCGGACGGCAGGGGGTAGGCACCGGGGAGCTGTTTTTT	CASSFGRQGVGTGELFF
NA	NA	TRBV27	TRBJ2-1	TGTGCCAGCAGTTTATCAGGCAGGTGGGAGCAGTTCTTC	CASSLSGRWEQFF
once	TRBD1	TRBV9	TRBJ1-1	TGTGCCAGCAGCGTAGACGGAACAGGGGCTGAAGCTTTCTTT	CASSVDGTGAEAFF
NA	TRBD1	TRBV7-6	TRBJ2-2	TGTGCCAGCAGCTCCCGGACAGGGGATTATCCCGGGGAGCTGTTTTTT	CASSSRTGDYPGELFF
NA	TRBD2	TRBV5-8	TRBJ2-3	TGTGCCAGCAGAGCGGGGGGCACAGATACGCAGTATTTT	CASRAGGTDTQYF
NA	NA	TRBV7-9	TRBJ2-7	TGTGCCAGCAGCTCCTTAGCGGAGAGCTACGAGCAGTACTTC	CASSSLAESYEQYF
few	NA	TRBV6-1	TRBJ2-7	TGTGCCAGCAGTGATTTGCAGGAGCAGTACTTC	CASSDLQEQYF
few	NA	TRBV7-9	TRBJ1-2	TGTGCCAGCAGCTCGTCTACCAGGGGCAACTATGGCTACACCTTC	CASSSSTRGNYGYTF
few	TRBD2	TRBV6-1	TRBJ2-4	TGTGCCAGCAGGCCCCTGGGGGGGGAAAGTTGGTACTTC	CASRPLGGESWYF
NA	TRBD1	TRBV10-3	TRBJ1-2	TGTGCCATCAGTGAGGGACAGGGAGAATATGGCTACACCTTC	CAISEGQGEYGYTF
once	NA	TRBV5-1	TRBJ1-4	TGCGCCAGCAGCCTTAATCCTACAGGGTACTATGAAAAACTGTTTTTT	CASSLNPTGYYEKLFF
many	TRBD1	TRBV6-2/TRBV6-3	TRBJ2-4	TGTGCCAGCAGTTACCTTAGGACAGGGGATCCGTATTTAGCCAAAAACATTCAGTACTTC	CASSYLRTGDPYLAKNIQYF
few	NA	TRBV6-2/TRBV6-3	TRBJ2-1	TGTGCCAGCAGTCTAGTGTTAGCGCCATACAATGAGCAGTTCTTC	CASSLVLAPYNEQFF
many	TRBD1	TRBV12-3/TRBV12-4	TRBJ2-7	TGTGCCAGCAGTTGGGGACAGGGTGGAGAGCAGTACTTC	CASSWGQGGEQYF